The 29 T cell receptor beta chains in this list originate from one sample, sequenced in a study of blood T cell repertoires in COVID-19. Assay: immunoSEQ multiplex PCR; the TCRdb copy retains only in-frame clones and omits some. The profile shows about 180,000 clones, more than 70% of them singletons. Sequenced: PBMCs or T cells enriched from blood (not recorded which). The receptors come from a woman under 40 who had recovered from COVID-19.

The DNA for the CDR3 is TGTGCCAGCAGAAAAACAGGGCTTCAGCCCCAGCATTTT. Translation: CASRKTGLQPQHF. The J gene is TRBJ1-5, the V gene TRBV12-3 or TRBV12-4; tentative D call: TRBD1 (6 bases). The CDR3 is made up of 13 amino acids. V lost 6 bases to trimming and J lost 6 bases, with 12 bases between them.

The chain couples TRBV9 to TRBJ1-3; possible D gene TRBD1, 6 bases. V lost 3 bases and J lost 3, with 13 bases in between. CDR3 length: 15 residues. The germline gives CDR1 SGDLS, CDR2 YYNGEE. CDR3 bases: TGTGCCAGCAGCGCCCGGGGGGGGCTTGGAAACACCATATATTTT. It is translated as CASSARGGLGNTIYF.

The chain joins TRBV4-2 to TRBJ2-3, with 9 nucleotides matching TRBD1. V was clipped by 3 bases and J by 4 bases; unmatched bases: 11. The CDR3 runs 17 residues. Germline CDR1 LGHNA, CDR2 YNFKEQ. The CDR3 reads CASSHSQGTGPADTQYF. CDR3 in DNA: TGTGCCAGCAGCCATTCTCAGGGGACAGGGCCGGCAGATACGCAGTATTTT.

The rearrangement joins TRBV28 to TRBJ2-2; the D gene is possibly TRBD2 (5 bases). The V and J ends lost 5 bases and 3 bases respectively, with 28 bases between them. CDR1 MDHEN and CDR2 SYDVKM come from the germline V gene. This CDR3 spans 20 amino acids. The CDR3 sequence is CASSLPSQILGLGDTGELFF. CDR3 bases: TGTGCCAGCAGTCTGCCGTCTCAAATCTTGGGATTGGGAGACACCGGGGAGCTGTTTTTT.

This clone has a single count. The rearrangement joins TRBV6-5 to TRBJ1-5, with D perhaps TRBD1 (6 bases). CDR1 MNHEY and CDR2 SVGAGI come from the germline V gene. The CDR3 runs 15 residues. V was cut by 5 bases and J by 3 bases, with 14 bases left in between. The CDR3 here is CASSRGGQSNQPQHF. CDR3 DNA sequence: TGTGCCAGCAGTAGGGGGGGGCAGTCCAATCAGCCCCAGCATTTT.

The V and J genes are TRBV28 and TRBJ1-1; the D gene is possibly TRBD1 (6 bases). The V and J ends lost 4 bases and 0 bases respectively, with 12 bases between them. The CDR3 totals 15 residues. Germline loops: CDR1 MDHEN, CDR2 SYDVKM. For the CDR3, the DNA is TGTGCCAGCAGTTCCTACGACAGGATGAACACTGAAGCTTTCTTT. This codes for CASSSYDRMNTEAFF.

The rearrangement links TRBV7-9 to TRBJ2-2; D is unresolved. The CDR3 loop spans 12 amino acids. V was cut by 9 bases and J by 0 bases, with 5 bases left in between. CDR1 is SEHNR, CDR2 FQNEAQ, per germline (reference sequence). CDR3 sequence: CARGANTGELFF. The CDR3, as DNA: TGTGCCAGGGGCGCGAACACCGGGGAGCTGTTTTTT.

This clone was seen only a few times. The chain employs TRBV7-2 and TRBJ2-7; TRBD2 aligns across 11 bases. CDR3 length: 14 amino acids. Germline assignment: CDR1 SGHTA and CDR2 FQGNSA. J was trimmed by 9 bases and V by 4 bases; bases with no gene match: 8. The CDR3 nucleotides are TGTGCCAGCAGCTCCCATAGCGGGAGGGTGGGGCAGTACTTC. Its translation is CASSSHSGRVGQYF. Full variable domain (missing parts from reference TRBV7-2 and TRBJ2-7): GAGVSQSPSNKVTEKGKDVELRCDPISGHTALYWYRQSLGQGLEFLIYFQGNSAPDKSGLPSDRFSAERTGGSVSTLTIQRTQQEDSAVYLCASSSHSGRVGQYFGPGTRLTVT.

The chain is built from TRBV14 and TRBJ1-1; 8 nucleotides agree with TRBD1. The junction had 7 bases not matched to a gene; V was cut back by 3 bases and J by 1 base. Germline-derived CDR1 and CDR2 are SGHDN and FVKESK. The CDR3 is 16 amino acids. CDR3 in amino acids: CASSQIRGLGNTEAFF. For the CDR3, the DNA is TGTGCCAGCAGCCAGATCAGGGGGCTTGGGAACACTGAAGCTTTCTTT.

J is TRBJ2-3 and V is TRBV5-1, with 9 bases fitting TRBD2. The CDR3 loop spans 16 amino acids. After removal of 2 bases from V and 5 bases from J, the junction contained 9 bases not matched to a gene. The germline V gene encodes CDR1 SGHRS and CDR2 YFSETQ. CDR3 DNA: TGCGCCAGCAGCTTCCCACGGCGGGAGGGCCTAGATACGCAGTATTTT. Translation gives CASSFPRREGLDTQYF.

The chain couples TRBV4-2 to TRBJ1-2; TRBD1 is a possible D gene (6 bases). The CDR3 loop spans 16 amino acids. Germline CDR1 reads LGHNA; CDR2 reads YNFKEQ. Trimming removed 0 bases from V and 5 bases from J, with 16 bases in between. CDR3 DNA: TGTGCCAGCAGCCAAGATCGGGGAACAGGGAGATATGGCTACACCTTC. Protein: CASSQDRGTGRYGYTF.

The V call is TRBV7-3, the J call TRBJ2-1, with 7 bases matching TRBD2. Germline trimming cut 0 bases from V and 0 bases from J; bases unmatched to any gene: 14. CDR1 and CDR2 from the germline V gene are SGHTA and FQGTGA. The CDR3 totals 20 residues. The CDR3 here is CASSLTGLADDSNSYNEQFF. In DNA form, the CDR3 reads TGTGCCAGCAGCTTAACTGGTCTAGCGGATGATAGTAACTCCTACAATGAGCAGTTCTTC.

This chain uses TRBV5-8 with TRBJ1-2; 12 positions agree with TRBD1. Germline V gene data show CDR1 as SGHTS and CDR2 as YDEGEE. The CDR3 has 16 amino acids. V lost 4 bases, J lost 7 bases, and 11 bases stayed unmatched. CDR3 in amino acids: CASSPGQGARVSGYTF. The CDR3 bases are TGTGCCAGCAGCCCGGGACAGGGGGCTAGGGTTTCTGGCTACACCTTC.

The chain has TRBV27 and TRBJ1-5; TRBD1 is a possible D gene (5 bases). Germline V gene lookup returns CDR1 MNHEY and CDR2 SMNVEV (reference sequence). The CDR3 length is 14 residues. Trimming left V 3 bases short and J 7 bases short, with 13 bases between. CDR3 loop: CASSFGGGGQPQHF. CDR3 bases: TGTGCCAGCAGTTTCGGCGGGGGTGGGCAGCCCCAGCATTTT.

This chain links TRBV5-4 with TRBJ2-7; 10 bases match TRBD1. Germline values: CDR1 SGHNT, CDR2 YYREEE (reference sequence). The CDR3 contains 14 residues. J lost 3 bases, V lost 3 bases, and 3 bases had no gene match. The CDR3, as DNA: TGTGCCAGCAGCTCGACAGGGGGCGTCTACGAGCAGTACTTC. Its translation is CASSSTGGVYEQYF.

The chain couples TRBV5-4 to TRBJ2-1; TRBD2 agrees at 11 bases. With 7 bases clipped from V and 0 bases from J, the junction kept 12 bases outside the gene matches. Germline loops: CDR1 SGHNT, CDR2 YYREEE (reference sequence). The CDR3 totals 18 residues. CDR3 protein: CASQGLAGGRSSYNEQFF. CDR3 coding DNA: TGTGCCAGCCAAGGTCTAGCGGGAGGTAGGAGCTCCTACAATGAGCAGTTCTTC.

This clone appeared a single time. The V call is TRBV7-2, the J call TRBJ2-3; 14 bases are shared with TRBD2. V trimming: 1 base; J trimming: 10 bases; junction bases outside the gene matches: 10. The CDR3 length is 17 residues. Germline CDR1 SGHTA, CDR2 FQGNSA. The DNA of the CDR3 is TGTGCCAGCAGCTTAGGACTAGCGGGAGGGCTTAAGGGAGCGCAGTATTTT. Its protein is CASSLGLAGGLKGAQYF.

The V and J genes are TRBV29-1 and TRBJ2-7, with 8 bases fitting TRBD1. The CDR3 contains 14 residues. Germline CDR1 and CDR2: SQVTM and ANQGSEA. The junction had 9 bases not matched to a gene; V was cut back by 6 bases and J by 2 bases. The CDR3 sequence is CSVRTGSSTYEQYF. CDR3 nucleotides: TGCAGCGTCCGGACAGGGAGTTCAACCTACGAGCAGTACTTC.

The V gene is TRBV7-9, the J gene TRBJ2-3; D might be TRBD2 (6 bases). Trimming shortened V by 4 bases and J by 1 base, and 21 bases separated the two germline ends. The V gene's germline CDR1 is SEHNR and CDR2 FQNEAQ (reference sequence). CDR3 size: 18 residues. The CDR3 DNA follows: TGTGCCAGCAGCTCCGGCCTAGCGTTAAGGATCGGCACAGATACGCAGTATTTT. Residues: CASSSGLALRIGTDTQYF.

V usage is TRBV27 and J usage is TRBJ1-5; possible D gene TRBD1, 5 bases. V was cut by 3 bases and J by 4 bases, with 10 bases left in between. Germline-derived CDR1 and CDR2 are MNHEY and SMNVEV (reference sequence). The CDR3 runs 14 residues. The CDR3 reads CASSFGGENQPQHF. The CDR3 DNA is TGTGCCAGCAGTTTCGGGGGGGAGAATCAGCCCCAGCATTTT.

The chain uses TRBV18 and TRBJ1-2; D is unclear. This CDR3 comprises 15 residues. V dropped 6 bases and J dropped 1 base, with 15 bases sitting between them. Germline CDR1 KGHSH, CDR2 LQKENI. CDR3 sequence (DNA): TGTGCCAGCTCGGAGGACCTTTCAAATAACTATGGCTACACCTTC. Encoded protein: CASSEDLSNNYGYTF.

The chain combines TRBV7-9 with TRBJ2-1, with TRBD1 matching 9 bases. CDR3 size: 14 residues. Looked up from germline, CDR1 is SEHNR and CDR2 is FQNEAQ (reference sequence). V trimming: 10 bases; J trimming: 5 bases; junction bases outside the gene matches: 9. The CDR3 nucleotides are TGTGCCACCAAACCTTGGACAGGGGACAATGAGCAGTTCTTC. This translates into CATKPWTGDNEQFF. The full variable domain, in which reference TRBV7-9 and TRBJ2-1 provide the parts outside the CDR3, is DTGVSQNPRHKITKRGQNVTFRCDPISEHNRLYWYRQTLGQGPEFLTYFQNEAQLEKSRLLSDRFSAERPKGSFSTLEIQRTEQGDSAMYLCATKPWTGDNEQFFGPGTRLTVL.

This rearrangement joins TRBV9 to TRBJ2-3; the D gene is possibly TRBD2 (5 bases). Between the trimmed V and J ends, which lost 4 bases and 1 base, there was a span of 19 bases. The germline gives CDR1 SGDLS, CDR2 YYNGEE. This CDR3 has 17 amino acids. The CDR3, as DNA: TGTGCCAGCAGCACCCTAGACTATTTCTCTGGCACAGATACGCAGTATTTT. It encodes CASSTLDYFSGTDTQYF.

The V call is TRBV27, the J call TRBJ1-2, with D tentatively TRBD1 (5 bases). The CDR3 covers 17 residues. Germline assignment: CDR1 MNHEY and CDR2 SMNVEV (reference sequence). The V end lost 0 bases, the J end lost 4 bases, and 18 bases lay between the germline ends. The CDR3 protein is CASSLSPWGPGGYGYTF. Written as DNA, the CDR3 is TGTGCCAGCAGTTTATCACCATGGGGTCCCGGGGGCTATGGCTACACCTTC.

The rearrangement uses TRBV12-3 or TRBV12-4 and TRBJ2-1; 12 bases match TRBD2. After removal of 10 bases from V and 5 bases from J, the junction contained 3 bases not matched to a gene. The CDR3 has 13 amino acids. CDR3 loop: CATASGRDNEQFF. The CDR3, as DNA: TGTGCCACAGCTAGCGGGAGGGACAATGAGCAGTTCTTC.

As DNA, the CDR3 is TGTGCCAGCTCGCCCGACAGGGGGAATGAAAAACTGTTTTTT. Its protein is CASSPDRGNEKLFF. This chain links TRBV18 with TRBJ1-4; 9 bases are shared with TRBD1. This CDR3 is 14 amino acids long. CDR1 is KGHSH and CDR2 is LQKENI in the germline V gene. The junction had 4 bases not matched to a gene; V was cut back by 6 bases and J by 5 bases. Full variable domain (remainder filled in from reference TRBV18 and TRBJ1-4): NAGVMQNPRHLVRRRGQEARLRCSPMKGHSHVYWYRQLPEEGLKFMVYLQKENIIDESGMPKERFSAEFPKEGPSILRIQQVVRGDSAAYFCASSPDRGNEKLFFGSGTQLSVL.

This sequence joins TRBV7-9 and TRBJ2-5, with D possibly being TRBD2 (6 bases). The CDR3 totals 13 residues. Germline V gene lookup returns CDR1 SEHNR and CDR2 FQNEAQ (reference sequence). Trimming removed 10 bases at V and 5 bases at J, with 17 bases between. The CDR3 region has the DNA TGTGCCACCACCCCGGAGGGCTTGGAGACCCAGTACTTC. It specifies CATTPEGLETQYF.

This clone appeared once. The rearrangement uses TRBV2 and TRBJ2-5, with D unclear. V was cut by 7 bases and J by 3 bases, with 6 bases left in between. The CDR3 has 11 amino acids. Germline CDR1 is SNHLY and CDR2 is FYNNEI. CDR3 in amino acids: CASNTEETQYF. In nucleotides, the CDR3 is TGTGCCAGCAACACCGAAGAGACCCAGTACTTC.

The CDR3 DNA reads as TGTGCCAGTAACGGGGGAGTGAACACTGAAGCTTTCTTT. It codes for CASNGGVNTEAFF. The chain recombines TRBV28 with TRBJ1-1, with D tentatively TRBD1 (5 bases). The CDR3 totals 13 residues. The ends were cut back, 9 bases at V and 0 bases at J, with 11 bases in the middle. Germline assignment: CDR1 MDHEN and CDR2 SYDVKM.